One and the same sample provided the 6 T cell receptor beta chains below, sequenced in a study of cytotoxic CD8 clonotypes in ibrutinib-treated CLL (dated by TCRdb to the early 2020s). The sample's time point label is to be understood as: around 25 months on ibrutinib. Libraries were constructed by the immunoSEQ multiplex PCR assay. Held by TCRdb, this immuneACCESS table contains in-frame sequences only and omits some clones. Under half of the omission traces to an unresolved V gene where checked; the cause of the rest is unknown. For this sample there are about 130,000 clones; approximately 85% appear just once. The top ten clonotypes cover 2% to 2.5% of the sample. This specimen consisted of PBMCs, obtained after 24 months of ibrutinib treatment. The receptors shown here come from a human donor with chronic lymphocytic leukemia.

The CDR3 region is CASSQEGVWGGYNSPLHF. In DNA, the CDR3 is TGTGCCAGCAGCCAAGAGGGGGTCTGGGGGGGATATAATTCACCCCTCCACTTT. The rearrangement joins TRBV4-2 to TRBJ1-6; the D gene is possibly TRBD1 (5 bases). The CDR3 totals 18 residues. V lost 0 bases to trimming and J lost 4 bases, with 16 bases between them. Germline V gene lookup returns CDR1 LGHNA and CDR2 YNFKEQ.

This chain connects TRBV5-1 to TRBJ2-7; TRBD2 matches 9 bases. Trimming removed 4 bases from V and 3 bases from J; junction bases left unmatched: 14. The germline gives CDR1 SGHRS, CDR2 YFSETQ. The CDR3 totals 17 residues. The CDR3 loop is CASSPNIGRGGNYEQYF. DNA for the CDR3: TGCGCCAGCAGCCCCAATATTGGGCGGGGGGGAAACTACGAGCAGTACTTC.

The J gene is TRBJ2-4, the V gene TRBV7-3, with a possible D match to TRBD1 (6 bases). Trimming took off 5 bases at V and 8 bases at J, with 13 bases between the two ends. The CDR3 extends over 13 amino acids. The germline CDR1 and CDR2 sequences are SGHTA and FQGTGA. The CDR3 DNA follows: TGTGCCAGCAGCCTCGTCGAGGGGGACATTCAGTACTTC. Protein sequence: CASSLVEGDIQYF.

V usage is TRBV6-6 and J usage is TRBJ2-1, with 9 bases fitting TRBD1. Germline V gene data show CDR1 as MNHNY and CDR2 as SVGAGI (reference sequence). The CDR3 length is 15 residues. V lost 5 bases and J lost 8; bases outside the gene matches: 10. CDR3 residues: CASSDRDRDWDEQFF. The CDR3, as DNA: TGTGCCAGCAGTGACCGGGACAGGGATTGGGATGAGCAGTTCTTC.

The rearrangement links TRBV2 to TRBJ2-7; the match to TRBD1 covers 10 bases. CDR1 SNHLY and CDR2 FYNNEI come from the germline V gene. J lost 4 bases, V lost 5 bases, and 5 bases had no gene match. This CDR3 spans 14 amino acids. CDR3 protein: CASSRQGASYEQYF. CDR3 nucleotide sequence: TGTGCCAGCAGTCGACAGGGGGCCTCTTACGAGCAGTACTTC.

J is TRBJ2-3 and V is TRBV30; no reliable D call. Trimming pared 5 bases from V and 9 bases from J, leaving 15 bases between. The CDR3 is 12 residues long. Germline V gene sequence: CDR1 GTSNPN, CDR2 SVGIG (reference sequence). CDR3 coding DNA: TGTGCCTGGGACAAGACGGGCAACACGCAGTATTTT. As protein: CAWDKTGNTQYF.